The 4 T cell receptor beta chains below were found in one sample sequenced in a study of blood T cell repertoires in COVID-19. Sequenced by immunoSEQ multiplex PCR; TCRdb stores in-frame clones only, minus some. The data show roughly 250,000 clones, approximately 84% seen once. What was sequenced was peripheral blood. These receptors all stem from a man aged 45-60 years with active or convalescent COVID-19.

This chain links TRBV5-1 with TRBJ1-1, with 7 bases matching TRBD1. The trim removed 3 bases at V and 1 base at J, leaving 6 bases unmatched. This CDR3 is built from 15 residues. CDR1 and CDR2 from the germline V gene are SGHRS and YFSETQ. The CDR3: CASSSVQGSNTEAFF. The CDR3 DNA follows: TGCGCCAGCAGCTCAGTACAGGGGTCGAACACTGAAGCTTTCTTT.

This chain links TRBV9 with TRBJ2-1, with 11 bases identical to TRBD2. Germline loops: CDR1 SGDLS, CDR2 YYNGEE. V was pared by 3 bases and J by 8 bases, with 7 bases of the junction left unmatched. The CDR3 contains 15 residues. CDR3 sequence (DNA): TGTGCCAGCAGCGGCCTAGCGGGGGGAGGCGATGAGCAGTTCTTC. Protein sequence: CASSGLAGGGDEQFF.

V is TRBV14 and J is TRBJ2-5; a weak D match, TRBD2 (5 bases). The CDR3 has 14 residues. V shed 1 base and J shed 4 bases, with 10 bases lying between them. Germline assignment: CDR1 SGHDN and CDR2 FVKESK. In nucleotides, the CDR3 is TGTGCCAGCAGCCAAGTGTCAGCGGCAGAGACCCAGTACTTC. This codes for CASSQVSAAETQYF.

The chain carries TRBV7-2 and TRBJ2-7; 9 bases are shared with TRBD1. CDR3 length: 15 amino acids. Germline assignment: CDR1 SGHTA and CDR2 FQGNSA. The V segment lost 3 bases and the J segment 5 bases; nucleotides outside the gene matches: 8. The CDR3 region is CASSFSPGQGNEQYF. The CDR3, as DNA: TGTGCCAGCAGCTTCAGTCCGGGACAGGGAAACGAGCAGTACTTC.